The entry below gives a single T cell receptor beta chain sequence along with its context. The antigen remains undetermined. The sample belongs to a study of T cell responses to AZD1222 COVID-19 vaccine. Findings and caveats of the study: Vaccination with two AZD1222 doses was followed by a rise in Spike-specific TCR breadth and depth. No day 14 peak samples; only post-peak repertoires were characterized.

The data were produced by immunoSEQ multiplex PCR, yet TCRdb's version contains in-frame clones alone and is incomplete. This table has around 100,000 clones, around 91% appearing once. Germline V lookup: CDR1 SGHAT, CDR2 FQNNGV. The CDR3 contains 14 residues. Trimming took 4 bases from V and 5 from J, leaving 12 bases between them. Here the sequenced sample was peripheral blood, taken on day 0 of AZD1222 vaccination. This TCR came from an adult in good health. V gene TRBV11-2 combines with J gene TRBJ2-1; D not certain. The CDR3 sequence: CASSSQAINNEQFF. In DNA form, the CDR3 reads TGTGCCAGCAGCTCCCAGGCTATTAACAATGAGCAGTTCTTC.